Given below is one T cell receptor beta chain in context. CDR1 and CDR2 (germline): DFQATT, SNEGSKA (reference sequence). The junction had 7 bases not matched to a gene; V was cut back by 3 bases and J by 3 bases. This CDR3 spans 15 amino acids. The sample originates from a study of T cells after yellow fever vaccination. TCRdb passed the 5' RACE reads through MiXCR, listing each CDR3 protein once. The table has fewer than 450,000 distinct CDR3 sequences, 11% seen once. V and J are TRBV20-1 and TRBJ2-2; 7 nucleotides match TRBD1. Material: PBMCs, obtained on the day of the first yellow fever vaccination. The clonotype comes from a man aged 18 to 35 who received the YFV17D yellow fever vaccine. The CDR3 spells CSARRVQGYTGELFF. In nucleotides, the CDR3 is TGCAGTGCTAGGAGGGTACAGGGGTACACCGGGGAGCTGTTTTTT.